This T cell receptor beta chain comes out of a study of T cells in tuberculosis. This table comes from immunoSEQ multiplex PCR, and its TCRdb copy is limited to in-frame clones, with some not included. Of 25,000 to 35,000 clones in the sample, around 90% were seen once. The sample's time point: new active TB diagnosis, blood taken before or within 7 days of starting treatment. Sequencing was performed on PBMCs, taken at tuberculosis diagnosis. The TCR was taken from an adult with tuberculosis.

CDR3 bases: TGTGCCAGCAGCTTAACTAGCGGGGAGAACACCGGGGAGCTGTTTTTT. This translates into CASSLTSGENTGELFF. The chain employs TRBV7-3 and TRBJ2-2; 8 bases are a match to TRBD2. V lost 0 bases, J lost 1 base, and 1 base stayed unmatched. Germline V gives CDR1 SGHTA, CDR2 FQGTGA. The CDR3 has 16 residues.